A single sample is the source of the 25 T cell receptor beta chains below, sequenced in a study of T cells after posttransplantation cyclophosphamide. The data were produced by immunoSEQ multiplex PCR, yet TCRdb's version contains in-frame clones alone and is incomplete. The repertoire shows about 38,000 clones, none seen only once; the top ten take 5.5% to 7%. Source material: PBMCs. The receptors stem from a man younger than 45 in good health and a related stem cell transplant donor.

This clone came up a few times. The chain has TRBV5-4 and TRBJ2-2; D remains ambiguous. Trimming cost V 1 base and J 5 bases, with 9 bases left between them. Germline V lookup: CDR1 SGHNT, CDR2 YYREEE (reference sequence). CDR3 length: 14 residues. CDR3 in DNA: TGTGCCAGCAGCTTGATGTCCCCGACCGGGGAGCTGTTTTTT. Translating gives CASSLMSPTGELFF.

This clone has at least ten counts. One end of the junction fails to match germline, which may point to a read error. This chain connects TRBV7-7 to TRBJ2-5, with D possibly matching TRBD2 (6 bases). The CDR3 has 14 residues. Germline V gene data show CDR1 as SSHAT and CDR2 as FNYEAQ (reference sequence). In nucleotides, the CDR3 is TGTGCTAGCAGCTTAGCGCGGGGAAGCGAGACCCAGTACTTC. Its protein is CASSLARGSETQYF.

This clone occurred many times. The genes are TRBV6-1 and TRBJ1-4; weak D call: TRBD1 (6 bases). The length of the CDR3 is 14 residues. Germline CDR1 reads MNHNS; CDR2 reads SASEGT. The V end was cut by 6 bases, the J end by 6 bases, with 14 bases between. CDR3: CASRHDRRDEKLFF. The CDR3 region has the DNA TGTGCCAGCAGGCACGACAGGAGGGATGAAAAACTGTTTTTT.

This clone has ten or more counts. The chain uses TRBV6-2 or TRBV6-3 and TRBJ1-2; the match to TRBD1 covers 9 bases. The length of the CDR3 is 15 residues. Germline V CDR1 and CDR2: MNHEY, SVGEGT. V trimming: 6 bases; J trimming: 2 bases; junction bases outside the gene matches: 7. The CDR3 nucleotides read TGTGCCAGCAGCTCCCCGGGACAGGGAAACTATGGCTACACCTTC. Translated: CASSSPGQGNYGYTF.

This clone was observed at least ten times. The CDR3 spells CASSLVQNTGELFF. The CDR3 DNA reads TGCGCCAGCAGCTTGGTACAGAACACCGGGGAGCTGTTTTTT. The V gene is TRBV5-1, the J gene TRBJ2-2; D ambiguous. CDR3 size: 14 residues. CDR1 is SGHRS, CDR2 YFSETQ, per germline. V lost 0 bases and J lost 1, with 4 bases in between.

This clone has ten or more counts. The CDR3 sequence is CASGPSDSPLHF. The CDR3 DNA reads TGTGCTAGTGGCCCGTCGGATTCACCCCTCCACTTT. V usage is TRBV12-5 and J usage is TRBJ1-6; D not resolved. CDR1 is LGHNT, CDR2 FRNRAP, per germline. The CDR3 extends over 12 amino acids. V lost 6 bases and J lost 8, with 8 bases in between.

This clone showed up many times. V is TRBV4-1 and J is TRBJ2-6, with 8 bases that match TRBD1. Germline CDR1 and CDR2: MGHRA and YSYEKL. The J segment lost 2 bases and the V segment lost 1 base, leaving 4 bases of the junction unmatched. CDR3 length: 17 amino acids. The CDR3 region is CASSQVGQGTGANVLTF. The CDR3 DNA is TGCGCCAGCAGCCAAGTTGGACAGGGTACTGGGGCCAACGTCCTGACTTTC.

Comments on this clone: A read error may explain this, as a much larger clone is one base away. The CDR3 region is CASSGASGGTDTQYF. The CDR3 DNA follows: TGTGCCAGCAGTGGGGCTAGCGGGGGCACAGATACGCAGTATTTT. V and J are TRBV2 and TRBJ2-3; the match to TRBD2 covers 9 bases. The length of the CDR3 is 15 residues. V lost 4 bases, J lost 1 base, and 3 bases stayed unmatched. The germline V gene encodes CDR1 SNHLY and CDR2 FYNNEI.

This clone was counted at least ten times. This chain links TRBV6-2 or TRBV6-3 with TRBJ2-7; 9 nucleotides align to TRBD2. The V gene's germline CDR1 is MNHEY and CDR2 SVGEGT. CDR3 size: 12 residues. V lost 8 bases and J lost 6; bases outside the gene matches: 5. CDR3 DNA sequence: TGTGCCAGCGGGGCGGGGGGGCCCGAGCAGTACTTC. Amino acid sequence: CASGAGGPEQYF.

The table lists this clone with many counts. This chain uses TRBV24-1 with TRBJ1-5; 8 bases are a match to TRBD1. CDR1 is KGHDR, CDR2 SFDVKD, per germline. The junction had 14 bases not matched to a gene; V was cut back by 5 bases and J by 3 bases. The CDR3 has 18 residues. The CDR3 loop reads CATSASTGEFLNNQPQHF. The CDR3 nucleotides are TGTGCCACCAGTGCGTCGACAGGGGAGTTTTTAAACAATCAGCCCCAGCATTTT.

This clone was picked up many times. V and J are TRBV9 and TRBJ1-3; no reliable D call. V gave up 3 bases and J gave up 1 base, with 8 bases separating them. The CDR3 is 14 amino acids. The germline gives CDR1 SGDLS, CDR2 YYNGEE. CDR3 loop: CASSGPYSGNTIYF. The CDR3 DNA follows: TGTGCCAGCAGCGGGCCTTATTCTGGAAACACCATATATTTT.

The chain is built from TRBV13 and TRBJ2-5; 11 nucleotides match TRBD1. CDR1 and CDR2 from the germline V gene are PRHDT and FYEKMQ (reference sequence). The CDR3 has 15 amino acids. Trimming at V came to 5 bases and at J to 4 bases, leaving 6 bases not matched to a gene. The CDR3 coding sequence is TGTGCCAGCAGCCCAATGGACAGGGGGCGAGAGACCCAGTACTTC. Translation: CASSPMDRGRETQYF.

The sample holds many counts of this clone. The chain carries TRBV5-1 and TRBJ1-4; D ambiguous. Trimming removed 0 bases from V and 4 bases from J, with 4 bases in between. The CDR3 length is 13 residues. In germline, CDR1 is SGHRS, CDR2 YFSETQ. DNA for the CDR3: TGCGCCAGCAGCTTGGCGGGTAATGAAAAACTGTTTTTT. As protein: CASSLAGNEKLFF.

This clone was picked up many times. This sequence joins TRBV12-3 or TRBV12-4 and TRBJ1-1; possible D gene TRBD1, 5 bases. Trimming cost V 1 base and J 6 bases, with 12 bases left between them. The CDR3 spans 14 residues. The CDR3 loop reads CASSLEGMDPEAFF. CDR3 nucleotides: TGTGCCAGCAGTTTAGAGGGGATGGATCCTGAAGCTTTCTTT.

In this sample, this clone turned up many times. This chain joins TRBV11-3 and TRBJ2-1, with 10 bases that match TRBD2. This CDR3 comprises 15 residues. V lost 1 base, J lost 7 bases, and 4 bases stayed unmatched. Germline V gene data show CDR1 as SGHNT and CDR2 as YENEEA. CDR3: CASSLGLAGGNEQFF. The CDR3 DNA is TGTGCCAGCAGCTTAGGTTTAGCGGGGGGAAATGAGCAGTTCTTC.

This clone was observed a handful of times. The V call is TRBV12-3 or TRBV12-4, the J call TRBJ2-7, with D perhaps matching TRBD1 (5 bases). V was shortened by 2 bases and J by 2 bases, with 25 bases between the two germline ends. The CDR3 has 19 residues. The CDR3 is CASSLSPEYRSPSTYEQYF. As DNA, the CDR3 is TGTGCCAGCAGTTTATCCCCAGAATACAGGTCCCCGTCCACCTACGAGCAGTACTTC.

This clone showed up many times. The chain couples TRBV6-1 to TRBJ1-6; TRBD1 aligns across 7 bases. Germline lookup yields CDR1 MNHNS and CDR2 SASEGT. The ends lost 4 bases at V and 10 bases at J; junction bases unmatched: 22. This CDR3 region has 19 residues. CDR3 coding DNA: TGTGCCAGCAGTGCCTTACATGGTGGGACAGCCCGAACCTTCTCACCCCTCCACTTT. Amino acid sequence: CASSALHGGTARTFSPLHF.

This clone was counted at least ten times. This rearrangement joins TRBV7-6 to TRBJ1-1; no clear D. V lost 1 base and J 1 base, leaving 4 bases between the germline ends. Germline V gene lookup returns CDR1 SGHVS and CDR2 FNYEAQ. This CDR3 is built from 13 residues. The CDR3 sequence: CASSLGQNTEAFF. DNA for the CDR3: TGTGCCAGCAGCTTAGGGCAGAACACTGAAGCTTTCTTT. Combining the CDR3 with reference TRBV7-6 and TRBJ1-1 gives the whole variable domain GAGVSQSPRYKVTKRGQDVALRCDPISGHVSLYWYRQALGQGPEFLTYFNYEAQQDKSGLPNDRFSAERPEGSISTLTIQRTEQRDSAMYRCASSLGQNTEAFFGQGTRLTVV.

This clone turned up a few times. This chain links TRBV6-1 with TRBJ2-1; D is perhaps TRBD1 (5 bases). The ends were cut back, 5 bases at V and 0 bases at J, with 11 bases in the middle. The CDR3 is made up of 15 amino acids. The V gene's germline CDR1 is MNHNS and CDR2 SASEGT. This chain's CDR3 is CASSPDIISYNEQFF. The CDR3 region has the DNA TGTGCCAGCAGTCCGGACATAATCTCCTACAATGAGCAGTTCTTC.

This clone was seen a few times. The chain joins TRBV6-1 to TRBJ2-5; no clear D gene. CDR3 size: 14 residues. The V end was cut by 0 bases, the J end by 5 bases, with 10 bases between. CDR1 is MNHNS and CDR2 is SASEGT in the germline V gene. The DNA of the CDR3 is TGTGCCAGCAGTGAAGCATCCGGGTGGGAGACCCAGTACTTC. Its protein product is CASSEASGWETQYF.

At least ten counts were recorded for this clone. The CDR3 sequence is CASSHDRATIEQFF. The CDR3 DNA sequence: TGCGCCAGCAGCCATGACAGGGCGACAATTGAGCAGTTCTTC. The chain joins TRBV4-3 to TRBJ2-1; 7 positions match TRBD1. V shed 3 bases and J 9 bases; nucleotides not matched to a gene: 8. CDR1 and CDR2 from the germline V gene are LGHNA and YSLEER. The CDR3 runs 14 residues.

This clone was observed many times. The chain links TRBV4-3 to TRBJ1-1; D not certain. Deletions cut 0 bases from V and 8 bases from J, with 10 bases between. CDR1 is LGHNA, CDR2 YSLEER, per germline. The CDR3 is made up of 13 amino acids. The CDR3 coding sequence is TGCGCCAGCAGCCAAGATCGGAAGGGCGAAGCTTTCTTT. Translating gives CASSQDRKGEAFF.

This clone was seen ten or more times. This sequence joins TRBV19 and TRBJ2-7; 12 nucleotides line up with TRBD1. Germline V gene sequence: CDR1 LNHDA, CDR2 SQIVND (reference sequence). The CDR3 has 15 amino acids. Trimming cost V 5 bases and J 8 bases; bases outside gene matches: 10. CDR3 sequence: CASSESGGQGAKQYF. The CDR3 DNA sequence: TGTGCCAGTAGTGAATCTGGGGGACAGGGGGCCAAGCAGTACTTC.

This clone was detected many times. The rearrangement links TRBV19 to TRBJ2-7; possible D gene TRBD1, 5 bases. The CDR3 totals 13 residues. Germline V gives CDR1 LNHDA, CDR2 SQIVND (reference sequence). V gave up 5 bases and J gave up 4 bases, with 12 bases separating them. CDR3 loop: CASSQTQGYEQYF. The CDR3 coding sequence is TGTGCCAGTAGTCAAACGCAGGGATACGAGCAGTACTTC.

This clone was found many times. The chain combines TRBV6-6 with TRBJ1-2; D might be TRBD1 (5 bases). With 8 bases removed from V and 0 bases from J, the gap between germline ends came to 13 bases. Per germline, CDR1 MNHNY and CDR2 SVGAGI (reference sequence). The CDR3 totals 14 residues. CDR3 in amino acids: CASRPQGANYGYTF. The CDR3 bases are TGTGCCAGCCGTCCCCAGGGAGCTAACTATGGCTACACCTTC.